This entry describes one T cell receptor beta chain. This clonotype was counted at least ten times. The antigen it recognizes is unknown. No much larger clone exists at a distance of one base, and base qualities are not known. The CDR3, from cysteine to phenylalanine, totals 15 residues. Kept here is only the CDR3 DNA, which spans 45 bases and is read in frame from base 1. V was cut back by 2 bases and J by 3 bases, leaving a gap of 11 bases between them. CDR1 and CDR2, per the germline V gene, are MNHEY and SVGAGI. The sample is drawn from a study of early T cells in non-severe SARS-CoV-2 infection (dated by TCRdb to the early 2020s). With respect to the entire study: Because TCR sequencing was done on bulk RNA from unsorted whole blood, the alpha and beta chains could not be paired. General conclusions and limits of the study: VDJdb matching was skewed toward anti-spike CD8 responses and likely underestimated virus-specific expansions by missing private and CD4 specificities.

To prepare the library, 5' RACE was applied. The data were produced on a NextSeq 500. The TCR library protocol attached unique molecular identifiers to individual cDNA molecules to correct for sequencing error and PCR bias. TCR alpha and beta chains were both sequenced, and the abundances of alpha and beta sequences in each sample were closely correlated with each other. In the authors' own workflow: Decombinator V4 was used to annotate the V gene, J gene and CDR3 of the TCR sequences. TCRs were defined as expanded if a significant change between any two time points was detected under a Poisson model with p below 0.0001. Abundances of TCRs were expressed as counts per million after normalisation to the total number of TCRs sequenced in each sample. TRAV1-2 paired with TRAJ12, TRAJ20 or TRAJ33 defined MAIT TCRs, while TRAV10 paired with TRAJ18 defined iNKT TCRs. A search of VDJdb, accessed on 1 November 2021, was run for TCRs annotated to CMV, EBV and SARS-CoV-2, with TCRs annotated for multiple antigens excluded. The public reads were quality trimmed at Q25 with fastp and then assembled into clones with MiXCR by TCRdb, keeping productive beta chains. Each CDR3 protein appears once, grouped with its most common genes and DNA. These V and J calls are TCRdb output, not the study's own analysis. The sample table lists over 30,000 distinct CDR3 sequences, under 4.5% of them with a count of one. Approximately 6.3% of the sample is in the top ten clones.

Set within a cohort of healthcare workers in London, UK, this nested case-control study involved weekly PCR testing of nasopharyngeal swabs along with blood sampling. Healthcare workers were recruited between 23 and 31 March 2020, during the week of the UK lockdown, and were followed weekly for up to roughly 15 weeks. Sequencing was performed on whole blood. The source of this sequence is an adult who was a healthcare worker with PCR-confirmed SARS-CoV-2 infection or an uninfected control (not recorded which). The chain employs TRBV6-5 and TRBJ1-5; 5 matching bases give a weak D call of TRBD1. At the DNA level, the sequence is TGTGCCAGCAGTTACGGCGGGGCCCCCAATCAGCCCCAGCATTTT. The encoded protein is CASSYGGAPNQPQHF.